This is a list of T cell receptor beta chains from one sample in a study of blood T cell repertoires in COVID-19. Using immunoSEQ multiplex PCR, the repertoire was profiled, and TCRdb retains in-frame clones only, with some absent. The sample includes fewer than 600,000 clones, roughly nine tenths seen only once; the top ten take about 0.91%. The specimen sequenced was peripheral blood. These TCRs come from a man aged 18 to 35 with COVID-19, enrolled during active disease. CDR3s include the opening cysteine and the closing phenylalanine or tryptophan. Each record gives: D gene, V gene, J gene, clone size, CDR3 DNA, CDR3 protein. D genes are given only for firm matches. The size of a clone is reported for some rows only, either as once, few or many, or as a class for expanded clones.

TRBD2	TRBV7-9	TRBJ2-3	once	TGTGCCAGCAACTTAGGCCTAGCGGGGTCGGGATTTAGCACAGATACGCAGTATTTT	CASNLGLAGSGFSTDTQYF
NA	TRBV6-5	TRBJ2-5	NA	TGTGCCAGCTCCTCTGGGCTGGGAGAGACCCAGTACTTC	CASSSGLGETQYF
NA	TRBV11-1	TRBJ2-1	NA	TGTGCCAGCACCCCAGGCGCGGGGGACAACAATGAGCAGTTCTTC	CASTPGAGDNNEQFF
TRBD1	TRBV6-6	TRBJ1-1	NA	TGTGCCAGCAGTTCCGACAGGGTGAAAGCTTTCTTT	CASSSDRVKAFF
TRBD1	TRBV9	TRBJ1-2	NA	TGTGCCAGCAGCGTGGGGACAGGGGGCCTGGGCTACACCTTC	CASSVGTGGLGYTF
NA	TRBV4-2	TRBJ2-3	once	TGTGCCAGCAGCCAAGATAGAAGCGGCCTCACAGATACGCAGTATTTT	CASSQDRSGLTDTQYF
NA	TRBV27	TRBJ1-5	NA	TGTGCCAGCAGTTTATACGGTCAGCCCCAGCATTTT	CASSLYGQPQHF
NA	TRBV6-5	TRBJ2-7	few	TGTGCCAGCAGACTAGTGGTGGGCGAGCAGTACTTC	CASRLVVGEQYF
NA	TRBV11-2	TRBJ1-3	NA	TGTGCCAGCAGACGCGTCGAGGTCGGTGGAAACACCATATATTTT	CASRRVEVGGNTIYF
NA	TRBV19	TRBJ2-3	once	TGTGCCAGTAGTTCACAGGCTAGCACAGATACGCAGTATTTT	CASSSQASTDTQYF
TRBD1	TRBV19	TRBJ1-6	few	TGTGCCAGTAGTTCCGCAGGGACAGGGAGCGGTTCACCCCTCCACTTT	CASSSAGTGSGSPLHF
NA	TRBV5-8	TRBJ2-3	NA	TGTGCCAGCACCAAAATAGACAGATCTAGTACGCAGTATTTT	CASTKIDRSSTQYF
TRBD2	TRBV7-9	TRBJ2-1	NA	TGTGCCAGCAGCTCTAAGGGACTAGCGGTATCCCTGTTCTTC	CASSSKGLAVSLFF
TRBD1	TRBV11-2	TRBJ2-2	NA	TGTGCCAGCAGCTTAGAAATAGGACAGGGGCGGGACACCGGGGAGCTGTTTTTT	CASSLEIGQGRDTGELFF
TRBD1	TRBV14	TRBJ1-4	NA	TGTGCCAGCAGCCAAACCGGGACAGTCTATGAAAAACTGTTTTTT	CASSQTGTVYEKLFF
NA	TRBV7-2	TRBJ1-2	NA	TGTGCCAGCAGGATAAGAGCGACAGAACTTCTATATGGCTACACCTTC	CASRIRATELLYGYTF
NA	TRBV7-9	TRBJ2-3	NA	TGTGCCAGCAGCCCCCTAGTAGCGGCAAACACAGATACGCAGTATTTT	CASSPLVAANTDTQYF
NA	TRBV30	TRBJ2-5	once	TGTGCCTGGAATAGGAGGGGGACCCAGTACTTC	CAWNRRGTQYF
NA	TRBV5-4	TRBJ1-1	NA	TGTGCCAGCAGCCCTCCGGGGGGTGAAGCTTTCTTT	CASSPPGGEAFF
TRBD2	TRBV9	TRBJ2-2	NA	TGTGCCAGCAGCGTAGGACTAGCTTCCGGGGAGCTGTTTTTT	CASSVGLASGELFF